This TCR beta chain originates from a study of blood T cell repertoires in COVID-19 (dated by TCRdb to about 2020). For the study in its entirety: ImmuneRACE Cohort 3 recovered participants were defined by two consecutive negative NP/OP PCR tests, healthcare professional clearance, or symptom resolution. The collaborator samples originated in the United States, Italy and Spain and spanned the acute and convalescent phases of COVID-19. The prospective study material was composed of cDNA or gDNA derived from T cells, B-cell-depleted T cells, or PBMCs. Deeply sampled blood TCRbeta repertoires from subjects exposed to, actively infected with, or recovered from COVID-19 were included in the dataset. A freely available public database, intended as a resource for researchers studying the immune response to SARS-CoV-2, is where the repertoires were released. Samples came from the ongoing ImmuneRACE study (first 160 participants) plus 1,254 subjects from 6 global collaborators. Nearly every sample came with metadata listing a de-identified subject ID, COVID-19 status, age in years and sex. Where available, HLA class I and class II types were taken from metadata supplied by the sample provider and were not determined by assay-based typing.

What the authors observed across the whole study: Clinical and demographic metadata were provided uncurated, with the amount varying by source and participant.

V lost 2 bases and J lost 8 bases; the stretch between them is 21 bases long. From the germline V gene (reference sequence), CDR1 is MNHEY and CDR2 is SMNVEV. The CDR3 has 16 amino acids, counting the end cysteine and phenylalanine. Only CDR3 DNA is held: 48 bases, read in frame from base 1. TCRbeta CDR3 regions were amplified from genomic DNA by means of the immunoSEQ Assay, a bias-controlled multiplex PCR. The study's own analysis went as follows. The number of nucleated cells in each sample was estimated by amplification of reference gene primers within the assay. To quantify the absolute abundance of each unique TCRbeta CDR3 rearrangement, sequence reads were collapsed and filtered. For each sample, productive Simpson clonality was calculated as the square root of Simpson's diversity index across productive rearrangements. TCRdb's version of the immuneACCESS table is confined to in-frame rearrangements and falls short of the full clone set. An unresolved V gene accounts for under half of the shortfall where checked; the remainder is of unknown origin. The V and J calls and the clone size are those of that table, but D and trimming were determined from the DNA. In all, the sample holds roughly 210,000 clones, and roughly 87% of those were seen once. The ten largest make up roughly 7.2% of the sample.

In regard to this clone: No cognate antigen has been identified for it. The input lacks base qualities; no much larger clone sits a single base away.

Enrolling through a virtual design, the prospective study's participants ranged in age from roughly 18 to 89 years and lived across 20 to 25 United States geographic areas. To assign participants to cohorts, the prospective study relied on clinical history that participants themselves reported in a screening survey and a study questionnaire. In the prospective study, mobile phlebotomists collected whole blood, serum and a nasopharyngeal or oropharyngeal swab from each participant. Additional blood draws and questionnaires over an approximately 2-month period could optionally be provided by prospective study participants. Before DNA extraction, prospective study blood samples were shipped either frozen or at room temperature.

This TCR derives from a man aged 30 to 39 in a cohort exposed to, infected with or recovered from COVID-19 (not recorded which). The rearrangement combines TRBV27 with TRBJ1-2, with TRBD1 tentatively as D gene (6 bases match). The sequenced material came from PBMCs or T cells enriched from blood (not recorded which). The CDR3 here reads CASSLTRTAAGVGYTF. The DNA sequence is given as TGTGCCAGCAGTTTAACTAGGACAGCCGCTGGGGTCGGCTACACCTTC.